What follows are 21 T cell receptor beta chains derived from one specimen sequenced in a study of T cells after yellow fever vaccination. One entry per CDR3 protein, called by TCRdb with MiXCR from the 5' RACE reads. Of 150,000 to 200,000 distinct CDR3 sequences listed, 6.2% are singletons. Sequences were derived from CD4+ T cells sorted from PBMCs, sampled on the day of the first yellow fever vaccination. The source is a man aged 18 to 29 who received the YFV17D yellow fever vaccine.

This clonotype turned up a few times. The V gene is TRBV7-9, the J gene TRBJ1-1, with 8 positions matching TRBD1. The ends lost 5 bases at V and 3 bases at J; junction bases unmatched: 8. The CDR3 runs 15 residues. The V gene's germline CDR1 is SEHNR and CDR2 FQNEAQ (reference sequence). As DNA, the CDR3 is TGTGCCAGCAGCACCCGACAGGGGCGAGACACTGAAGCTTTCTTT. Protein sequence: CASSTRQGRDTEAFF.

In this sample, this clonotype turned up a few times. The rearrangement uses TRBV20-1 and TRBJ1-4, with a possible D match to TRBD1 (6 bases). The CDR3 has 13 amino acids. V was cut by 6 bases and J by 6 bases, with 14 bases left in between. Per the germline V gene, CDR1 is DFQATT and CDR2 is SNEGSKA (reference sequence). The CDR3 loop is CSARTAMDEKLFF. The CDR3 nucleotides are TGCAGTGCGCGGACAGCCATGGATGAAAAACTGTTTTTT.

This clonotype was seen at least ten times. The chain uses TRBV5-1 and TRBJ1-6; D call uncertain. V lost 4 bases and J 7 bases, leaving 12 bases between the germline ends. Germline V gene lookup returns CDR1 SGHRS and CDR2 YFSETQ. This CDR3 region has 14 residues. The CDR3 DNA is TGCGCCAGCAGCAAGGACGGACGCAATTCACCCCTCCACTTT. Its protein product is CASSKDGRNSPLHF.

This clonotype was seen a few times. The genes are TRBV4-1 and TRBJ1-1; D gene ambiguous. CDR1 and CDR2 from the germline V gene are MGHRA and YSYEKL. This CDR3 has 13 residues. Trimming left V 1 base short and J 0 bases short, with 3 bases between. The CDR3: CASSQAMNTEAFF. The CDR3 DNA reads TGCGCCAGCAGCCAAGCCATGAACACTGAAGCTTTCTTT.

This clonotype was seen more than once but under ten times. This chain links TRBV5-1 with TRBJ2-5; 8 bases align to TRBD1. V dropped 0 bases and J dropped 7; count of bases not matched to a gene: 5. The V gene's germline CDR1 is SGHRS and CDR2 YFSETQ. This CDR3 comprises 14 residues. CDR3 amino acids: CASSLGGTGATQYF. The DNA for the CDR3 is TGCGCCAGCAGCTTGGGCGGGACAGGAGCGACCCAGTACTTC.

At least ten counts were recorded for this clonotype. The chain combines TRBV7-6 with TRBJ2-1; the D is unclear. V lost 5 bases and J 3 bases, leaving 14 bases between the germline ends. CDR3 length equals 15 residues. The germline V gene has CDR1 SGHVS and CDR2 FNYEAQ. The CDR3 sequence is CASSPDGPFYNEQFF. Here the CDR3 DNA reads TGTGCCAGCAGCCCGGACGGACCCTTCTACAATGAGCAGTTCTTC. Together with reference TRBV7-6 and TRBJ2-1, the CDR3 gives the full variable domain: GAGVSQSPRYKVTKRGQDVALRCDPISGHVSLYWYRQALGQGPEFLTYFNYEAQQDKSGLPNDRFSAERPEGSISTLTIQRTEQRDSAMYRCASSPDGPFYNEQFFGPGTRLTVL.

The chain links TRBV30 to TRBJ2-7, with D perhaps matching TRBD1 (6 bases). Germline loops: CDR1 GTSNPN, CDR2 SVGIG (reference sequence). The CDR3 covers 13 residues. The germline V and J ends were trimmed by 3 bases and 3 bases, with 12 bases remaining between them. DNA of the CDR3: TGTGCCTGGAGCGTAGGACAGCTCTACGAGCAGTACTTC. It encodes CAWSVGQLYEQYF.

This clonotype was found a few times. V usage is TRBV7-2 and J usage is TRBJ1-6; D gene ambiguous. Germline-derived CDR1 and CDR2 are SGHTA and FQGNSA. Trimming removed 7 bases from V and 14 bases from J, with 18 bases in between. CDR3 length: 13 residues. The CDR3 spells CASTRSLRFTLHF. CDR3 nucleotide sequence: TGTGCCAGCACCCGGTCCCTTAGGTTCACCCTCCACTTT.

This clonotype was recorded at least ten times. The gene calls are TRBV11-2 and TRBJ2-3; possibly TRBD2 for D (6 bases). Germline values: CDR1 SGHAT, CDR2 FQNNGV. Trimming removed 4 bases from V and 3 bases from J, with 11 bases in between. This CDR3 contains 14 residues. CDR3 in amino acids: CASSSAGMTDTQYF. CDR3 sequence (DNA): TGTGCCAGCAGCTCGGCGGGAATGACAGATACGCAGTATTTT.

This clonotype was seen at least ten times. The chain is built from TRBV4-3 and TRBJ1-1; D is ambiguous. The V gene's germline CDR1 is LGHNA and CDR2 YSLEER. Trimming left V 0 bases short and J 4 bases short, with 6 bases between. The CDR3 length is 13 residues. The DNA of the CDR3 is TGCGCCAGCAGCCAAGATTGGAGCACTGAAGCTTTCTTT. It translates to CASSQDWSTEAFF.

This clonotype has at least ten counts. The rearrangement uses TRBV7-3 and TRBJ2-5, with D tentatively TRBD2 (6 bases). The CDR3 is 15 residues long. Germline assignment: CDR1 SGHTA and CDR2 FQGTGA. The ends were cut back, 4 bases at V and 4 bases at J, with 16 bases in the middle. The CDR3 coding sequence is TGTGCCAGCAGCTCAAATATTGGAGGGGCAGAGACCCAGTACTTC. This codes for CASSSNIGGAETQYF. Based on the CDR3 plus reference TRBV7-3 and TRBJ2-5, the full variable domain is GAGVSQTPSNKVTEKGKYVELRCDPISGHTALYWYRQSLGQGPEFLIYFQGTGAADDSGLPNDRFFAVRPEGSVSTLKIQRTERGDSAVYLCASSSNIGGAETQYFGPGTRLLVL.

This clonotype has just a few counts. The chain joins TRBV15 to TRBJ2-2, with D maybe TRBD2 (5 bases). The V and J ends lost 10 bases and 1 base respectively, with 13 bases between them. Looked up from germline, CDR1 is LNHNV and CDR2 is YYDKDF (reference sequence). CDR3 length equals 14 residues. For the CDR3, the DNA is TGTGCCATCCGAGGGCCAGGGAACACCGGGGAGCTGTTTTTT. It encodes CAIRGPGNTGELFF.

At least ten counts were recorded for this clonotype. J is TRBJ2-5 and V is TRBV20-1; D remains ambiguous. The CDR3 is 13 residues long. The V gene lost 1 base and the J gene lost 4 bases, with 10 bases spanning the gap. The germline V gene has CDR1 DFQATT and CDR2 SNEGSKA (reference sequence). The CDR3 DNA follows: TGCAGTGCTAGAGTTGAGAACGGAGAGACCCAGTACTTC. Amino acid sequence: CSARVENGETQYF.

This clonotype was detected ten times or more. This chain links TRBV12-3 or TRBV12-4 with TRBJ1-2; 8 bases align to TRBD1. CDR3 size: 13 residues. With 1 base clipped from V and 5 bases from J, the junction kept 0 bases outside the gene matches. The CDR3 region is CASSLGTGYGYTF. The CDR3 DNA follows: TGTGCCAGCAGTTTAGGGACAGGGTATGGCTACACCTTC.

This clonotype has more than one count but fewer than ten. This chain uses TRBV6-1 with TRBJ2-3, with a possible D match to TRBD2 (7 bases). The V gene lost 4 bases and the J gene lost 8 bases, with 13 bases spanning the gap. Germline V lookup: CDR1 MNHNS, CDR2 SASEGT. CDR3 length: 13 amino acids. CDR3 DNA sequence: TGTGCCAGCAGTGTGATGGGAGGGGGTACGCAGTATTTT. It translates to CASSVMGGGTQYF.

The rearrangement uses TRBV3-1 and TRBJ2-3; D remains unclear. This CDR3 is built from 16 residues. Trimming pared 0 bases from V and 2 bases from J, leaving 12 bases between. Per germline, CDR1 LGHDT and CDR2 YNNKEL (reference sequence). The CDR3 sequence: CASSQDLWGYTDTQYF. CDR3 nucleotides: TGTGCCAGCAGCCAAGATCTTTGGGGTTACACAGATACGCAGTATTTT.

This clonotype has a count of ten or more. This chain links TRBV7-9 with TRBJ2-3; no clear D gene. The CDR3 covers 14 residues. V lost 5 bases and J 4 bases, leaving 13 bases between the germline ends. From germline, CDR1 is SEHNR and CDR2 FQNEAQ (reference sequence). Here the CDR3 DNA reads TGTGCCAGCAGCGCTGGCGGTAGTTCAGATACGCAGTATTTT. Translated: CASSAGGSSDTQYF.

This clonotype appeared many times. V gene TRBV29-1 combines with J gene TRBJ2-3, with 8 bases identical to TRBD2. Germline V gene lookup returns CDR1 SQVTM and CDR2 ANQGSEA. J lost 5 bases, V lost 6 bases, and 7 bases had no gene match. There are 13 residues in the CDR3. The CDR3 nucleotides are TGCAGCGTCTCGGGGGGGCTTGGAGATACGCAGTATTTT. Its translation: CSVSGGLGDTQYF.

At least ten counts were recorded for this clonotype. J is TRBJ2-1 and V is TRBV7-2; 8 bases line up with TRBD1. CDR1 is SGHTA, CDR2 FQGNSA, per germline. The CDR3 spans 14 residues. The trim removed 6 bases at V and 2 bases at J, leaving 3 bases unmatched. The CDR3 sequence is CASSKDRAYNEQFF. DNA of the CDR3: TGTGCCAGCAGTAAGGACAGGGCCTACAATGAGCAGTTCTTC. Filled out from reference TRBV7-2 and TRBJ2-1, the complete variable domain reads GAGVSQSPSNKVTEKGKDVELRCDPISGHTALYWYRQSLGQGLEFLIYFQGNSAPDKSGLPSDRFSAERTGGSVSTLTIQRTQQEDSAVYLCASSKDRAYNEQFFGPGTRLTVL.

This clonotype was detected many times. J is TRBJ1-3 and V is TRBV4-3, with a weak D call TRBD1 (5 bases). From germline, CDR1 is LGHNA and CDR2 YSLEER. V lost 5 bases to trimming and J lost 9 bases, with 11 bases between them. The CDR3 sequence is 12 residues long. Here the CDR3 reads CASSNLGGTIYF. CDR3 in DNA: TGCGCCAGCAGCAACCTCGGGGGCACCATATATTTT.

This clonotype was detected a few times. The chain links TRBV7-9 to TRBJ1-5, with D perhaps matching TRBD1 (5 bases). V was shortened by 1 base and J by 10 bases, with 17 bases between the two germline ends. The length of the CDR3 is 15 residues. The germline CDR1 and CDR2 sequences are SEHNR and FQNEAQ (reference sequence). In nucleotides, the CDR3 is TGTGCCAGCAGCTTAGGGGGGGAGGGGACCCAACCCCAGCATTTT. Protein: CASSLGGEGTQPQHF.